This T cell receptor beta chain was obtained from a study of cytomegalovirus exposure and HLA in healthy donors. Primers for the PCR totalled 60 Vbeta and 13 Jbeta. This table comes from immunoSEQ multiplex PCR, and its TCRdb copy is limited to in-frame clones, with some not included. Of some 150,000 clones listed, over 60% are singletons. General study points: A later analysis appeared to link common viral pathogens to several of the most significant clusters.

A remark on this clone: Its antigen is undetermined.

The receptor was isolated from a woman between 40 and 55 years old in good health and CMV-seronegative. Sequencing was carried out using PBMCs.

CDR3: CASVLETGDTQYF. As DNA, the CDR3 is TGCGCCAGCGTCTTGGAGACAGGGGATACGCAGTATTTT. The chain recombines TRBV5-1 with TRBJ2-3, with 7 bases that match TRBD1. This CDR3 is built from 13 residues. The ends lost 7 bases at V and 6 bases at J; junction bases unmatched: 8. Germline lookup yields CDR1 SGHRS and CDR2 YFSETQ.